This TCR beta chain was captured in a study of T-cell reconstitution after alpha-beta-depleted transplantation in children. Study-level points and caveats: Reportedly, only several hundred clones from non-depleted graft cells drove alpha-beta T-cell counts at about two months.

This clonotype was counted a few times. Its cognate antigen is unknown. This CDR3 contains 13 residues. From germline, CDR1 is SGDLS and CDR2 YYNGEE. J gave up 5 bases and V 1 base, and 0 bases lay outside the gene matches. Preparing the TCRbeta library involved the use of unique molecular identifiers. Each CDR3 protein is one row after TCRdb ran MiXCR on the PCR reads. The sample carries around 800,000 distinct CDR3 sequences, 16% recorded once. The rearrangement joins TRBV9 to TRBJ2-7; 10 bases are a match to TRBD2. Material: PBMCs, mostly from graft donor cells, obtained 360 days after TCRalphabeta/CD19-depleted stem cell transplant. The source of this sequence is a male patient between 5 and 17 years old who had a stem cell transplant for acute lymphoblastic leukemia, so the T cells may come from the graft donor. The chain's CDR3 is CASSVLAGDEQYF. The CDR3 DNA reads TGTGCCAGCAGCGTACTAGCGGGGGACGAGCAGTACTTC.